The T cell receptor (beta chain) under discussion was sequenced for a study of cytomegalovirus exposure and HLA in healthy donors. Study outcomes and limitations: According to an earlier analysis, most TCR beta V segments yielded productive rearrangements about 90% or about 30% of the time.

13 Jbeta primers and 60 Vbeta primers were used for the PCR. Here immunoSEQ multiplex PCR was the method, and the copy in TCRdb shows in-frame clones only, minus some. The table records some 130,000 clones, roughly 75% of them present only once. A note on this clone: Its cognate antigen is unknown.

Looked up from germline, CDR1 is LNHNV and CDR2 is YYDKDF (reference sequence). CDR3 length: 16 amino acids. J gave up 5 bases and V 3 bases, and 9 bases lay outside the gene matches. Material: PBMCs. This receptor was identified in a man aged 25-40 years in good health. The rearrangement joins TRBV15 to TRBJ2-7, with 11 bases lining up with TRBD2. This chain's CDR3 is CATSRETSGSFHEQYF. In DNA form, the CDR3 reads TGTGCCACCAGCAGGGAAACTAGCGGGAGTTTCCACGAGCAGTACTTC.